Listed below are T cell receptor beta chains from one sample, sequenced in a study of blood T cell repertoires in COVID-19. Here immunoSEQ multiplex PCR was the method, and the copy in TCRdb shows in-frame clones only, minus some. The table shows some 510,000 clones, with roughly 90% occurring only once. Material: PBMCs or T cells enriched from blood (not recorded which). The receptors stem from a woman in her thirties or forties who had recovered from COVID-19. Both conserved end residues are part of each CDR3. The D gene is left open where the match is weak. The size entry is marked missing in some rows and otherwise reads once, few, many or a size class.

V	D	length	J	size	DNA	CDR3
TRBV10-1	TRBD2	14	TRBJ2-1	once	TGCGCCAGCAGTGAGGCGGGAGGATTCACCGAGCAGTTCTTC	CASSEAGGFTEQFF
TRBV13	TRBD2	15	TRBJ2-7	-	TGTGCCAGCAGCTTAGTAGGGAGGGACCCCTACGAGCAGTACTTC	CASSLVGRDPYEQYF
TRBV5-5	TRBD1	20	TRBJ2-6	-	TGTGCCAGCAGCTTGGACGAAACCGGGACAGGGCACTCTGGGGCCAACGTCCTGACTTTC	CASSLDETGTGHSGANVLTF
TRBV19	TRBD2	17	TRBJ2-1	-	TGTGCCAGTAGTATATTATGGACTAGCGGCAACAACAATGAGCAGTTCTTC	CASSILWTSGNNNEQFF
TRBV11-3	-	13	TRBJ2-7	-	TGTGCCAGCTTCGCCAAGGGGGTTAACGAGCAGTACTTC	CASFAKGVNEQYF
TRBV19	-	10	TRBJ2-7	-	TGTGCCAGTATAACCTACGAGCAGTACTTC	CASITYEQYF
TRBV20-1	-	14	TRBJ2-2	-	TGCAGTGCTAGTCGGGGATCAAACACCGGGGAGCTGTTTTTT	CSASRGSNTGELFF
TRBV4-3	TRBD1	15	TRBJ2-7	-	TGCGCCAGCAGCCAAATATGGACAGGGTATTACGAGCAGTACTTC	CASSQIWTGYYEQYF
TRBV7-9	TRBD2	16	TRBJ2-7	-	TGTGCCAGCAGCCAAGTAGAGCGGGAGGCTTACTACGAGCAGTACTTC	CASSQVEREAYYEQYF
TRBV6-2/TRBV6-3	-	13	TRBJ1-1	-	TGTGCCAGCAGTTACATACGACAGACTGAAGCTTTCTTT	CASSYIRQTEAFF
TRBV4-1	-	14	TRBJ1-4	-	TGCGCCAGCAGCCATCCCGGGACATCCGGAATACTGTTTTTT	CASSHPGTSGILFF
TRBV6-2/TRBV6-3	-	12	TRBJ2-7	many	TGTGCCAGCAGTCCGAGCTCCTACGAGCAGTACTTC	CASSPSSYEQYF
TRBV12-3/TRBV12-4	-	13	TRBJ2-7	-	TGTGCCAGCCGCGATCGATACTCCTACGAGCAGTACTTC	CASRDRYSYEQYF
TRBV15	-	12	TRBJ2-7	-	TGTGCCACCAGCAGTGTTCGCGCGGAGCAGTACTTC	CATSSVRAEQYF
TRBV3-1/TRBV3-2	TRBD1	15	TRBJ1-1	once	TGTGCCAGCAGCCAACCGGGACAGGGGAGGACTGAAGCTTTCTTT	CASSQPGQGRTEAFF
TRBV24-1	-	16	TRBJ2-1	-	TGTGCCACCAGTGATTCCCAGGGGTCTTCGGACAATGAGCAGTTCTTC	CATSDSQGSSDNEQFF
TRBV7-9	-	15	TRBJ1-2	-	TGTGCCAGCAGCCCCGGGACGGGCAGGGGCTATGGCTACACCTTC	CASSPGTGRGYGYTF
TRBV28	TRBD1	17	TRBJ1-2	-	TGTGCCAGCAGTTTGGGACAGGGCAGCGGGTTTAACTATGGCTACACCTTC	CASSLGQGSGFNYGYTF
TRBV4-2	TRBD2	16	TRBJ2-3	-	TGTGCCAGCAGCCAAAAAAGCGGGAGTGACGCAGATACGCAGTATTTT	CASSQKSGSDADTQYF
TRBV29-1	-	14	TRBJ2-3	-	TGCAGCGTCCGGGACAACCCAATCACAGATACGCAGTATTTT	CSVRDNPITDTQYF
TRBV7-2	-	14	TRBJ1-2	-	TGTGCCAGCAGCCCAGGGGCAGAATCCTATGGCTACACCTTC	CASSPGAESYGYTF
TRBV7-9	-	10	TRBJ1-2	-	TGTGCCAGCAGCTTACTTGGCTACACCTTC	CASSLLGYTF
TRBV7-9	-	14	TRBJ2-7	-	TGTGCCAGCAGCCCGCCTAGCGATTCCTACGAGCAGTACTTC	CASSPPSDSYEQYF
TRBV9	TRBD2	18	TRBJ2-3	-	TGTGCCAGCAGGAGAGGACCAGGGACTAGCGGGAGGGAGGGTACGCAGTATTTT	CASRRGPGTSGREGTQYF
TRBV12-3/TRBV12-4	-	13	TRBJ1-4	-	TGTGCCAGCAGTTTAGTGAGCAATGAAAAACTGTTTTTT	CASSLVSNEKLFF
TRBV5-1	TRBD1	16	TRBJ1-2	-	TGCGCCAGCAGCTTGGGGGCAGGGGGCGCGAACTATGGCTACACCTTC	CASSLGAGGANYGYTF
TRBV6-2/TRBV6-3	TRBD1	15	TRBJ1-2	few	TGTGCCAGCAGTTTTCCAGGGGGCGACAGCTATGGCTACACCTTC	CASSFPGGDSYGYTF
TRBV15	-	19	TRBJ1-1	-	TGTGCCACCAGCAGGGTAGGGGAAGACGAATGGGCCATGAACACTGAAGCTTTCTTT	CATSRVGEDEWAMNTEAFF
TRBV12-3/TRBV12-4	TRBD1	13	TRBJ1-2	-	TGTGCCTTACAGGGGGTAGGGGTCTATGGCTACACCTTC	CALQGVGVYGYTF
TRBV12-5	TRBD1	16	TRBJ1-3	-	TGTGCTAGTGGTTTGCCTACGACAGGGACTGGAAACACCATATATTTT	CASGLPTTGTGNTIYF
TRBV18	-	15	TRBJ2-1	-	TGTGCCAGCTCACCACCGCTGGGCGCCTACAATGAGCAGTTCTTC	CASSPPLGAYNEQFF
TRBV6-5	-	14	TRBJ1-2	-	TGTGCCAGCAGTCGGACGGTGGAGGGTTATGGCTACACCTTC	CASSRTVEGYGYTF
TRBV9	-	18	TRBJ1-1	-	TGTGCCAGCAGCCCACCTCTTGGGCCAGTCTTTATGAACACTGAAGCTTTCTTT	CASSPPLGPVFMNTEAFF
TRBV7-9	-	15	TRBJ2-3	-	TGTGCCAGCAGCTTAGTAGCGCTTAGCACAGATACGCAGTATTTT	CASSLVALSTDTQYF
TRBV5-4	-	14	TRBJ1-1	-	TGTGCCAGCAGCTTTGGGGGCGCAGACACTGAAGCTTTCTTT	CASSFGGADTEAFF